This TCR beta chain was captured in a study of cytotoxic CD8 clonotypes in ibrutinib-treated CLL. V was shortened by 1 base and J by 0 bases, with 10 bases between the two germline ends. CDR3 length: 16 amino acids. Germline lookup yields CDR1 SGHRS and CDR2 YFSETQ. TCRdb's table, derived via immunoSEQ multiplex PCR, lists solely in-frame clones and lacks some. This sample has tens of thousands of clones, with nearly 55% found just once. The chain combines TRBV5-1 with TRBJ2-2; no clear D gene. The sequences come from PBMCs, collected at disease progression, from a patient treated with ibrutinib. This TCR derives from a human donor with chronic lymphocytic leukemia. The CDR3 nucleotides are TGCGCCAGCAGCTTGACTTCCTGGACGAACACCGGGGAGCTGTTTTTT. Translation: CASSLTSWTNTGELFF.